This TCR beta chain was identified in a study of T cell responses to AZD1222 COVID-19 vaccine. Trimming cost V 6 bases and J 2 bases; bases outside gene matches: 6. Germline CDR1 reads SNHLY; CDR2 reads FYNNEI. The CDR3 is made up of 14 amino acids. Profiling relied on immunoSEQ multiplex PCR, and the TCRdb table lists in-frame clones only, not all of them. The table has fewer than 150,000 clones, over 65% seen once. The input for sequencing was peripheral blood, taken on day 0 of AZD1222 vaccination. This receptor was identified in an adult in good health. The chain combines TRBV2 with TRBJ2-7, with 8 nucleotides matching TRBD1. Here the CDR3 reads CASRLQDRAYEQYF. Here the CDR3 DNA reads TGTGCCAGCAGGCTACAGGACAGGGCCTACGAGCAGTACTTC.